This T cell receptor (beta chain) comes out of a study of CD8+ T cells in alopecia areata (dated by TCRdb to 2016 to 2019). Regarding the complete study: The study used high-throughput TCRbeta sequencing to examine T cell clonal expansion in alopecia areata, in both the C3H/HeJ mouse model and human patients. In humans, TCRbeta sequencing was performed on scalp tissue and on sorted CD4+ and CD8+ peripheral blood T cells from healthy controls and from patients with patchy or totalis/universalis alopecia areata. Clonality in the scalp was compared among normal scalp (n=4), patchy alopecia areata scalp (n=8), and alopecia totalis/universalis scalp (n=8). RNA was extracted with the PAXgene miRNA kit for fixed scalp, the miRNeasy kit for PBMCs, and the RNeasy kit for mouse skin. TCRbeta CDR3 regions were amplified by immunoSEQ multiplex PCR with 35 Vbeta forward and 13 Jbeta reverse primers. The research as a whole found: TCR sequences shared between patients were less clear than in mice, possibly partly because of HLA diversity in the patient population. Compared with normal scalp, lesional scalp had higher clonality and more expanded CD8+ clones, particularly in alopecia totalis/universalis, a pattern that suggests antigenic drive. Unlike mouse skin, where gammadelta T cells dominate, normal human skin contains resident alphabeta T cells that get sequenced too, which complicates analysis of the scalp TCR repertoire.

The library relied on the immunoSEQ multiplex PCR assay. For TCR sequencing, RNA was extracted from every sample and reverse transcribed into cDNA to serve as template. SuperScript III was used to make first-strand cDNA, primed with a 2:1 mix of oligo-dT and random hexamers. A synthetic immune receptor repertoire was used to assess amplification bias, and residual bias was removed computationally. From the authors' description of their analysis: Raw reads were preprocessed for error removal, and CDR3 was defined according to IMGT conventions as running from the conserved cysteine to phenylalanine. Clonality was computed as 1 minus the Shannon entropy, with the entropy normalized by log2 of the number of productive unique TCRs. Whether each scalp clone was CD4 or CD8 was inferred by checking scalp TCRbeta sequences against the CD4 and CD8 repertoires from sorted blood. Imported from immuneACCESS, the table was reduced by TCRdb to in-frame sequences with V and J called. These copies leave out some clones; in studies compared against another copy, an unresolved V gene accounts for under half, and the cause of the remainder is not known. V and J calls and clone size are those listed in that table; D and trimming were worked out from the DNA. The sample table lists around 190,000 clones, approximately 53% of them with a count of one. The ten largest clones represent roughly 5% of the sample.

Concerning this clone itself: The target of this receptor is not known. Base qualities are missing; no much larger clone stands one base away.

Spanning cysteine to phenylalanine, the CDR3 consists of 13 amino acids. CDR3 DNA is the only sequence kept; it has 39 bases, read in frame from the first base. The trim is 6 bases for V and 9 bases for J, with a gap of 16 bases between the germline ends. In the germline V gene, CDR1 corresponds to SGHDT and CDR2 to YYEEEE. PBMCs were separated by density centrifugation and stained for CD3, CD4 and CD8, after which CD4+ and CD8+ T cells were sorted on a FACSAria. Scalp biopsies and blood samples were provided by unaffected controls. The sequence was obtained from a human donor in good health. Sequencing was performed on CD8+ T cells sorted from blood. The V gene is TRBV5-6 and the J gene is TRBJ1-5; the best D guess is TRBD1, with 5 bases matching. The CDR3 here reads CASTSGQGGPQHF. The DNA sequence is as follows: TGTGCCAGCACCTCGGGGCAGGGCGGGCCCCAGCATTTT.